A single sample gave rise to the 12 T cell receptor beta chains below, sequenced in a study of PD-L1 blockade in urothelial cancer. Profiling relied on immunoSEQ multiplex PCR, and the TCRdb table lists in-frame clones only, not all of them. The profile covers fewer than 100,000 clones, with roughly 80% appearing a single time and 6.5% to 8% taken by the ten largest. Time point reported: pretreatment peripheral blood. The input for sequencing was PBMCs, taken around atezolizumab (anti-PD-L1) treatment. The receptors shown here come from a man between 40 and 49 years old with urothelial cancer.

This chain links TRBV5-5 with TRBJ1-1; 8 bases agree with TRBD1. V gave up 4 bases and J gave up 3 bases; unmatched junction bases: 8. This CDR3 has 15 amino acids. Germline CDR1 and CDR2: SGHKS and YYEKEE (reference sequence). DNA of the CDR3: TGTGCCAGCAGCCAACCAGGGGGCGGGTACACTGAAGCTTTCTTT. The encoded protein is CASSQPGGGYTEAFF.

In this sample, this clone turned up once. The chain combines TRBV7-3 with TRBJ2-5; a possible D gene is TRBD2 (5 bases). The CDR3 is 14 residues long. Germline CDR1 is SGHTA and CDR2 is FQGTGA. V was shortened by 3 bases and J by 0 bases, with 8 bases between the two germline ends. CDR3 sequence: CASSLGGYQETQYF. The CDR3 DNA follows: TGTGCCAGCAGCTTGGGCGGGTACCAAGAGACCCAGTACTTC.

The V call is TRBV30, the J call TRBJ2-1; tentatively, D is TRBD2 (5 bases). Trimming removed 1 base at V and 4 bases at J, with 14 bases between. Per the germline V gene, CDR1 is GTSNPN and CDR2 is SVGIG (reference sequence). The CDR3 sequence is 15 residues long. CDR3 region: CAWSATPPGYNEQFF. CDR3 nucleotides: TGTGCCTGGAGTGCCACTCCCCCGGGGTACAATGAGCAGTTCTTC.

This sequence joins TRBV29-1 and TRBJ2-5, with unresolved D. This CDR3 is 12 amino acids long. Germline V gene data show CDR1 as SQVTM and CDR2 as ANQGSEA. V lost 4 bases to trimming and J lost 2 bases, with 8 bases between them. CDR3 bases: TGCAGCGTTGGAAGGAGACAAGAGACCCAGTACTTC. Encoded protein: CSVGRRQETQYF.

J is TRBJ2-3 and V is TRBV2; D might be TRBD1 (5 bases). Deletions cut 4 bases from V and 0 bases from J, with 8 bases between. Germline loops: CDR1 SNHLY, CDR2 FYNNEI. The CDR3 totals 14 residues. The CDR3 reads CASSVQGSTDTQYF. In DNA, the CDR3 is TGTGCCAGCAGTGTTCAGGGTAGCACAGATACGCAGTATTTT.

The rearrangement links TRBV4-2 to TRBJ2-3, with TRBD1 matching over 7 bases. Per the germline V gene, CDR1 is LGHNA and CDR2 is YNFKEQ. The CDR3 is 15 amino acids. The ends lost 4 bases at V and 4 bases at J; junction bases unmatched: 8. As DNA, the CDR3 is TGTGCCAGCAGCCCAAACAGGGGTGGGTCAGATACGCAGTATTTT. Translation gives CASSPNRGGSDTQYF.

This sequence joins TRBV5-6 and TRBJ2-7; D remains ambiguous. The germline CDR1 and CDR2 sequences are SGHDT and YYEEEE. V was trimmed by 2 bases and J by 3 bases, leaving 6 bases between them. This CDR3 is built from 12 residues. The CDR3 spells CASSFPGYEQYF. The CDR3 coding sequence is TGTGCCAGCAGCTTCCCCGGCTACGAGCAGTACTTC.

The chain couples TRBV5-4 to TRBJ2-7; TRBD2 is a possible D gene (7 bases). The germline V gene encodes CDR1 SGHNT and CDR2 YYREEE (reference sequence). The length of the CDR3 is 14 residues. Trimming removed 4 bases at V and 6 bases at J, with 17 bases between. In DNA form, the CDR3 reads TGTGCCAGCAGCCTACGGGGGGCCCCGTTCGAGCAGTACTTC. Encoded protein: CASSLRGAPFEQYF.

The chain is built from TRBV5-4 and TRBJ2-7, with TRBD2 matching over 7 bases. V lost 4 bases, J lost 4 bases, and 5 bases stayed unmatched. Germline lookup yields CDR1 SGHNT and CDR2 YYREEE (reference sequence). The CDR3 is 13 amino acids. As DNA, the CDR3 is TGTGCCAGCAGCATTACCGGGGGGTACGAGCAGTACTTC. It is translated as CASSITGGYEQYF.

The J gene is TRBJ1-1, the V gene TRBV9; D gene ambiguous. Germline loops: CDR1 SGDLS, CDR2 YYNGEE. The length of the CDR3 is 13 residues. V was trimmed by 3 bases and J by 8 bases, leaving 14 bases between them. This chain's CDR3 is CASSADLGAEAFF. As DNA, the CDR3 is TGTGCCAGCAGCGCCGATCTCGGAGCCGAAGCTTTCTTT.

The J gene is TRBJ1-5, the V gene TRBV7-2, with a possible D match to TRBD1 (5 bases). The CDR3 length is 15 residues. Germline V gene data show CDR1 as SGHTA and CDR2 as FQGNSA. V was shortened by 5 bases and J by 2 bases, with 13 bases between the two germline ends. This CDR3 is CASSLSGGGNQPQHF. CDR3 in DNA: TGTGCCAGCAGCCTCTCGGGGGGTGGCAATCAGCCCCAGCATTTT. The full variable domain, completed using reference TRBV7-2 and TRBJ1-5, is GAGVSQSPSNKVTEKGKDVELRCDPISGHTALYWYRQSLGQGLEFLIYFQGNSAPDKSGLPSDRFSAERTGGSVSTLTIQRTQQEDSAVYLCASSLSGGGNQPQHFGDGTRLSIL.

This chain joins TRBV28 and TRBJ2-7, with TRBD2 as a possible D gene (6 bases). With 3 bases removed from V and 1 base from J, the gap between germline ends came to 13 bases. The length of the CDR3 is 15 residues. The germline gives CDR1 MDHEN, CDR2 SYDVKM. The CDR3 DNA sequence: TGTGCCAGCAGTTTCGGGACTCAACCATCCTACGAGCAGTACTTC. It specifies CASSFGTQPSYEQYF.